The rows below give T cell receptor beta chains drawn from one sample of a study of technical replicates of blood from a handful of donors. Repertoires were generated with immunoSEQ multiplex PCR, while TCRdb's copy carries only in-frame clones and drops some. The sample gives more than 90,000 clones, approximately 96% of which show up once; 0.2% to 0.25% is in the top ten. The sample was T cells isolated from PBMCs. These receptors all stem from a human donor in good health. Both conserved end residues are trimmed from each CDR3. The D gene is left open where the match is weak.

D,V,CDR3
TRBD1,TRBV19,ASSMGQGGSYEQY
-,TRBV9,ASSVQGSGANVLT
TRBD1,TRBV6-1,ASTRDRSYSYEQY
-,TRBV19,ASSINLFGGQY
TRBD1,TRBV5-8,ASSPGQVLTDTQY
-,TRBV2,ASSEFGRETQY
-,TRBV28,ATYRQFTAF
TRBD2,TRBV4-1,ASSQGAGGQETQY
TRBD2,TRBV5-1,ASSLEWGLAGTDTQY
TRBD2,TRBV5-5,ASKSARTSLYEQY
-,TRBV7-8,ASSLGAGVGIGELF
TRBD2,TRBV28,ASSTAGGPTQETQY
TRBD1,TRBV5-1,ASSSPSNRGQGTDTQY
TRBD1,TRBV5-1,ASSWIDRASDEQF
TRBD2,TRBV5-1,ASSLRLAGGPSTDTQY
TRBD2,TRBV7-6,ASSPEPLADTYEQY
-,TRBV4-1,ASSRSRGATEAF
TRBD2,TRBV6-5,ASSPGLAGGETQY
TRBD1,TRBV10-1,ASEGQDASGANVLT
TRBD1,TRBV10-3,AISVGQGQNTEAF
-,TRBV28,ASSFHNYEQY
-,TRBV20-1,SATSDYGYT
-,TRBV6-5,ASSSKRGSYEQY
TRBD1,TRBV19,ASSIWGTGIYGYT
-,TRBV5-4,ASSLAGRRSYEQY
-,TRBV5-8,ASRQGRLSYNEQF
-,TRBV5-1,ASSLATPRVFETQY
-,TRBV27,ASSARTHNQPQH
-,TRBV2,ASRRLTTSTNYGYT
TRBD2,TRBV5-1,ASSRTSGREDTQY
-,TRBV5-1,ASSVGTSNTGELF
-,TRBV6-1,ASSEGPGSGIDEKLF
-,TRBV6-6,ASSQVGGRNTIY
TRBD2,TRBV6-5,ATQTVSGSADTQY
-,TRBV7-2,ASSLIGGYNQPQH
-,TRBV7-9,ASSLWPSTDTQY
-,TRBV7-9,ASSLEGMGYGYT